The text below deals with one T cell receptor beta chain. These data are taken from a study of OX40 agonist ivuxolimab in advanced cancers. The CDR3 has 14 residues. Germline CDR1 and CDR2: LNHNV and YYDKDF (reference sequence). V gave up 0 bases and J gave up 7 bases, with 9 bases separating them. Libraries were prepared by immunoSEQ multiplex PCR; TCRdb keeps only in-frame clonotypes and omits some of them. The table records tens of thousands of clones, 85% of them present only once. This specimen consisted of CD4+ or CD8+ T cells sorted from blood, obtained in a trial of the OX40 agonist ivuxolimab. This TCR came from an adult with an advanced solid tumor such as melanoma, head and neck, liver or kidney cancer. V and J are TRBV15 and TRBJ2-2; D remains unclear. The DNA for the CDR3 is TGTGCCACCAGCAGAGATGAAGGAAACGGGGAGCTGTTTTTT. Protein sequence: CATSRDEGNGELFF. Supplemented by reference TRBV15 and TRBJ2-2, the full variable domain reads DAMVIQNPRYQVTQFGKPVTLSCSQTLNHNVMYWYQQKSSQAPKLLFHYYDKDFNNEADTPDNFQSRRPNTSFCFLDIRSPGLGDTAMYLCATSRDEGNGELFFGEGSRLTVL.